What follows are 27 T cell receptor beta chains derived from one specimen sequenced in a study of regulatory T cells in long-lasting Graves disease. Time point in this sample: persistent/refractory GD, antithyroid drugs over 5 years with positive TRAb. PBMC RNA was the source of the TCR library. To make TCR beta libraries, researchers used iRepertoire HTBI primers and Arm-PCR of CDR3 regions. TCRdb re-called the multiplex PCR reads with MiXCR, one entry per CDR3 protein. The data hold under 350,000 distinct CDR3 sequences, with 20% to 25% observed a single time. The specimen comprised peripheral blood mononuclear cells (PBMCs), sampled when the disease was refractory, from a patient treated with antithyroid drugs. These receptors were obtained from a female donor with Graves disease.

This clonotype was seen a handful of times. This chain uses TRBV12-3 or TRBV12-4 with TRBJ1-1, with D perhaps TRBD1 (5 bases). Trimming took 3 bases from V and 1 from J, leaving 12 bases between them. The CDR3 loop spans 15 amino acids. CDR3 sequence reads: CASSFAPGGNTEAFF. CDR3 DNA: TGTGCCAGCAGTTTTGCCCCGGGGGGGAACACTGAAGCTTTCTTT.

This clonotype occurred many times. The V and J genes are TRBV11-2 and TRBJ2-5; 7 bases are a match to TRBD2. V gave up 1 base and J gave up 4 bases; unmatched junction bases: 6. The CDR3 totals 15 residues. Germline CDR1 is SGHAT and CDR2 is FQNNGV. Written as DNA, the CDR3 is TGTGCCAGCAGCTTAGTACTCGGCGGGAGAGAGACCCAGTACTTC. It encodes CASSLVLGGRETQYF.

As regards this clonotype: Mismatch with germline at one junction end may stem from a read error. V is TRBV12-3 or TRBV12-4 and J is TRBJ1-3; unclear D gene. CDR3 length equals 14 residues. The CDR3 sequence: CASSLQTPGNTVYF. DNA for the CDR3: TGTGCCAGCAGTCTCCAAACCCCGGGTAACACCGTATATTTT.

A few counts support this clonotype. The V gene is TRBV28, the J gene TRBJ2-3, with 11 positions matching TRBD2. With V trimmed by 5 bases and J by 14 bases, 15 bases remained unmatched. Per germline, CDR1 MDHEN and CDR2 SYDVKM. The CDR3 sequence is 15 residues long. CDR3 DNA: TGTGCCAGCAGTCTCGTCGCGACTAGCGGGAAAGGCAGGTATTTT. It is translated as CASSLVATSGKGRYF. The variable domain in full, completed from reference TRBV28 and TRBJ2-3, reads DVKVTQSSRYLVKRTGEKVFLECVQDMDHENMFWYRQDPGLGLRLIYFSYDVKMKEKGDIPEGYSVSREKKERFSLILESASTNQTSMYLCASSLVATSGKGRYFGPGTRLTVL.

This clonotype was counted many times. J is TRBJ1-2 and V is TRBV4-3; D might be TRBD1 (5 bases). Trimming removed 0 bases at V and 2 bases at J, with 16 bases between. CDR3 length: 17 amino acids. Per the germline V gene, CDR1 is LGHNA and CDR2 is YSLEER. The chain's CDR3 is CASSQDLADSDNYGYTF. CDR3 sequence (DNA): TGCGCCAGCAGCCAAGACCTTGCCGACAGTGACAACTATGGCTACACCTTC.

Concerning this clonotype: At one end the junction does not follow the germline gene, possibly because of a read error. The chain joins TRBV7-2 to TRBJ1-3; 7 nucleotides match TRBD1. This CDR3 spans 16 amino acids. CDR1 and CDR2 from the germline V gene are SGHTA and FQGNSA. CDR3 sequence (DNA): TGTGGCAGCAGCCCCCAAACAGGGGATGTTGGAAACACCATATATTTT. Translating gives CGSSPQTGDVGNTIYF.

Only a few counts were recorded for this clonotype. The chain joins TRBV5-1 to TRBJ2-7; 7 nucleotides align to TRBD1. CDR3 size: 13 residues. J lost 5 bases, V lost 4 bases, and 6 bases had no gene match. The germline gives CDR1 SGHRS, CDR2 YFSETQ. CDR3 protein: CASSVGQSNEQYF. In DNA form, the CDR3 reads TGCGCCAGCAGCGTGGGACAGTCCAACGAGCAGTACTTC.

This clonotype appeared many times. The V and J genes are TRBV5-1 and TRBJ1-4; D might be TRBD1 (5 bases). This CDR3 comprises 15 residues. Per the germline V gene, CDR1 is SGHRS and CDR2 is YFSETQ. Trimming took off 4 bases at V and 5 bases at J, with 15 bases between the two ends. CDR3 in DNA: TGCGCCAGCAGCATCCAGGGTAACGTGAATGAAAAACTGTTTTTT. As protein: CASSIQGNVNEKLFF.

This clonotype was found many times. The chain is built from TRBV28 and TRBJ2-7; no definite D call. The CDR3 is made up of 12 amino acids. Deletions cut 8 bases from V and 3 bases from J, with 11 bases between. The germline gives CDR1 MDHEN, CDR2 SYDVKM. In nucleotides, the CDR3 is TGTGCCAGCGGATGGTTTGGCTACGAGCAGTACTTC. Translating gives CASGWFGYEQYF.

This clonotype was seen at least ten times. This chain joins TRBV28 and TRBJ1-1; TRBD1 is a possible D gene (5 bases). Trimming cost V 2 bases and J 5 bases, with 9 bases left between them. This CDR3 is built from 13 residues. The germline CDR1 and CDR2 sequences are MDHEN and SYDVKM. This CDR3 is CASSLGGGTEAFF. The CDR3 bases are TGTGCCAGCAGTTTAGGTGGGGGAACTGAAGCTTTCTTT.

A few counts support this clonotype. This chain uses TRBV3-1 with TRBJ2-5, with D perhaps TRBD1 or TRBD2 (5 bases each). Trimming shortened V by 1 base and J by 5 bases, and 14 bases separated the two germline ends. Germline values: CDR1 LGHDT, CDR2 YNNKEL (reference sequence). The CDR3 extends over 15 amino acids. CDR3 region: CASSQGGGWGETQYF. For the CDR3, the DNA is TGTGCCAGCAGCCAAGGAGGCGGCTGGGGGGAGACCCAGTACTTC.

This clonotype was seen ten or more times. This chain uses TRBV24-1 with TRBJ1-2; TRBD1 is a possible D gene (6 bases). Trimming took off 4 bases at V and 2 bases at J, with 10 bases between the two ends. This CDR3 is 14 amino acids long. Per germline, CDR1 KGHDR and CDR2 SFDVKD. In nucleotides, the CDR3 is TGTGCCACCAGTGACCTGGGGGCAAACTATGGCTACACCTTC. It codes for CATSDLGANYGYTF.

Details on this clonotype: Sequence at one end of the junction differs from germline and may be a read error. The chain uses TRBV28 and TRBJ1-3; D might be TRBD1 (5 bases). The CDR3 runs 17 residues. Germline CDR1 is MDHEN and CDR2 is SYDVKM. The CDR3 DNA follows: TGTGCCAGCAGTTTCAGCCCAGACAGTTACTCTGGAAACACCGTATATTTT. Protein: CASSFSPDSYSGNTVYF.

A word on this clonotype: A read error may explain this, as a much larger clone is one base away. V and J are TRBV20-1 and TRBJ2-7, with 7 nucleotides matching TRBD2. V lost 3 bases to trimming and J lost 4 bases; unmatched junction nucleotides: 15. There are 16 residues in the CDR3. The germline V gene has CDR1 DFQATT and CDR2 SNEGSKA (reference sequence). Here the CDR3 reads CSASYGLVGVGYEQYF. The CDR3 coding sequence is TGCAGTGCTAGTTACGGACTAGTGGGAGTCGGGTACGAGCAGTACTTC.

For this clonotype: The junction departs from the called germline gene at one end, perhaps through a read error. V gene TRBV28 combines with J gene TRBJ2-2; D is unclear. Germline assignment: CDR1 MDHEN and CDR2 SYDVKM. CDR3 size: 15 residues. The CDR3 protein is CAGSFKRFGTGELFF. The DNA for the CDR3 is TGTGCCGGCAGTTTTAAGAGATTTGGAACCGGGGAGCTGTTTTTT.

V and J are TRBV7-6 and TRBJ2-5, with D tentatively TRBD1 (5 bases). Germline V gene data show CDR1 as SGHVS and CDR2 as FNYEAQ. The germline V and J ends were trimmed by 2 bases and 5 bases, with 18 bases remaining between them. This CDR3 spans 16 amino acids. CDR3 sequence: CASSLLAGIMGETQYF. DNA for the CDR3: TGTGCCAGCAGCTTACTGGCAGGGATAATGGGTGAGACCCAGTACTTC. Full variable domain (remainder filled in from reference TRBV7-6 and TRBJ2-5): GAGVSQSPRYKVTKRGQDVALRCDPISGHVSLYWYRQALGQGPEFLTYFNYEAQQDKSGLPNDRFSAERPEGSISTLTIQRTEQRDSAMYRCASSLLAGIMGETQYFGPGTRLLVL.

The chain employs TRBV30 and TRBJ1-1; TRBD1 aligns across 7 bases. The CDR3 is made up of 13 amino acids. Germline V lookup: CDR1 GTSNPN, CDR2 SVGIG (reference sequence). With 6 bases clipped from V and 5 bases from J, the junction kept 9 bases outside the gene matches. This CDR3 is CACRDSAGTEAFF. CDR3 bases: TGTGCCTGTCGGGACAGCGCTGGGACTGAAGCTTTCTTT. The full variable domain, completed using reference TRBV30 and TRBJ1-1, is SQTIHQWPATLVQPVGSPLSLECTVEGTSNPNLYWYRQAAGRGLQLLFYSVGIGQISSEVPQNLSASRPQDRQFILSSKKLLLSDSGFYLCACRDSAGTEAFFGQGTRLTVV.

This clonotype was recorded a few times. The CDR3 coding sequence is TGTGCCAGCAGCCAAGATAGCGGGACCCAGGGAAAACTGTTTTTT. This translates into CASSQDSGTQGKLFF. This chain uses TRBV4-2 with TRBJ1-4; maybe TRBD1 (5 bases). The CDR3 extends over 15 amino acids. Germline-derived CDR1 and CDR2 are LGHNA and YNFKEQ. Between the trimmed V and J ends, which lost 0 bases and 10 bases, there was a span of 15 bases.

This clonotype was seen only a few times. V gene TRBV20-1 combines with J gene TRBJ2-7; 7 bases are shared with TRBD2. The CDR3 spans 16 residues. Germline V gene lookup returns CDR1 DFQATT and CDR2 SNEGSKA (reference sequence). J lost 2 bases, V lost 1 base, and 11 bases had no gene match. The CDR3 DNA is TGCAGTGCTAGAGGTACCGCCGGGCTAGCGGCCTACGAGCAGTACTTC. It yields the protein CSARGTAGLAAYEQYF.

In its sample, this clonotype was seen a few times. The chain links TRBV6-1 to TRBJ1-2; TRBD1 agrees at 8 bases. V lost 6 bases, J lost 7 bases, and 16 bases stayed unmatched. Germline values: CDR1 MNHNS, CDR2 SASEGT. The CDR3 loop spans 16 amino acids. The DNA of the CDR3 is TGTGCCAGCAGCCGCCCTGGGACAGGCCCTCCGGGTGGCTACACCTTC. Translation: CASSRPGTGPPGGYTF.

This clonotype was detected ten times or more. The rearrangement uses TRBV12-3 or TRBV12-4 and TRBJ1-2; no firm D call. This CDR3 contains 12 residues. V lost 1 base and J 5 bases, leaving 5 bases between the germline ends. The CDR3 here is CASSLVGYGYTF. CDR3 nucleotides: TGTGCCAGCAGTTTAGTAGGGTATGGCTACACCTTC.

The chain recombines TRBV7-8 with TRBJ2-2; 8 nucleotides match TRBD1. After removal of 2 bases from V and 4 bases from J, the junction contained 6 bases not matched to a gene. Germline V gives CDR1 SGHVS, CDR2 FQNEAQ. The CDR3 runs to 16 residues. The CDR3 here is CASSLLGRGLTGELFF. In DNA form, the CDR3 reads TGTGCCAGCAGCTTATTGGGCAGGGGGCTCACCGGGGAGCTGTTTTTT.

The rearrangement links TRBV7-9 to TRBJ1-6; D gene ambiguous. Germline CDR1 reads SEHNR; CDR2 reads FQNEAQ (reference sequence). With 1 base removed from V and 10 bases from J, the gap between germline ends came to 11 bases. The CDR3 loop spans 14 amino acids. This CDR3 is CASSLGGQGSPLHF. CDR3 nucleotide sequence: TGTGCCAGCAGCTTAGGAGGGCAAGGCTCACCCCTCCACTTT.

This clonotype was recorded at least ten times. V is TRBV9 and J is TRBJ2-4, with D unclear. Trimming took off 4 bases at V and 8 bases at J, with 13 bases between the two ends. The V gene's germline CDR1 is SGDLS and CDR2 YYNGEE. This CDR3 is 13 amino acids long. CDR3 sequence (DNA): TGTGCCAGCAGCCAAGAAGGGAACGACATTCAGTACTTC. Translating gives CASSQEGNDIQYF.

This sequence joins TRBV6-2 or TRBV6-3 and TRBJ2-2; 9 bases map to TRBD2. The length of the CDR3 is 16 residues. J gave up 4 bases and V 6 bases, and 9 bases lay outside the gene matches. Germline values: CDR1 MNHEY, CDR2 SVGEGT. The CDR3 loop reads CASRPVAGESTGELFF. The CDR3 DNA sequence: TGTGCCAGCAGACCCGTAGCGGGAGAGTCCACCGGGGAGCTGTTTTTT.

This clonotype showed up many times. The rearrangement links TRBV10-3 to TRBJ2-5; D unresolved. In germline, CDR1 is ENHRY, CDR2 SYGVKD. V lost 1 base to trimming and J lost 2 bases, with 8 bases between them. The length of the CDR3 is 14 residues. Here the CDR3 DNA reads TGTGCCATCAGTGAGTTCAGCCGACAAGAGACCCAGTACTTC. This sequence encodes CAISEFSRQETQYF.

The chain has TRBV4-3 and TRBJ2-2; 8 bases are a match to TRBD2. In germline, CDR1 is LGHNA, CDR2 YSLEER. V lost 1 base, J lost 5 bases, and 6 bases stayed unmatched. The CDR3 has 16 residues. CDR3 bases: TGCGCCAGCAGCCAAGTGGCGGGAGGAGGGACCGGGGAGCTGTTTTTT. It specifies CASSQVAGGGTGELFF.